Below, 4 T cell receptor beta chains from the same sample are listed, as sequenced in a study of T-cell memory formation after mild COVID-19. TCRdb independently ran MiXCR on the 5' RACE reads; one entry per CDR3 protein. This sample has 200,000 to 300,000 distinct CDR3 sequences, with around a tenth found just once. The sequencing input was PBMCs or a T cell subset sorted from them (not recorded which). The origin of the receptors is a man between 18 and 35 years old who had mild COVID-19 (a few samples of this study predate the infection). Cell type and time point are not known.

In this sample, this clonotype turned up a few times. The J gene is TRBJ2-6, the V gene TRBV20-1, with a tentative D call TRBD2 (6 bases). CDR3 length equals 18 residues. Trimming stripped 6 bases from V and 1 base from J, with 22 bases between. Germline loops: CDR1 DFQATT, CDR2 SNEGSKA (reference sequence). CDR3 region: CSAGSHRTEPSGANVLTF. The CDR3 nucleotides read TGCAGTGCCGGGAGCCACCGGACGGAACCGTCTGGGGCCAACGTCCTGACTTTC.

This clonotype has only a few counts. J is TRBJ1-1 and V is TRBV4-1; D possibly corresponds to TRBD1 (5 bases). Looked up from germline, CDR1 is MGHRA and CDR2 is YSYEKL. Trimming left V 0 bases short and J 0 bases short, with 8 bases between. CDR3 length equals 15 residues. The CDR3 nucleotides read TGCGCCAGCAGCCAAGATACGGGGGTGAACACTGAAGCTTTCTTT. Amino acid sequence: CASSQDTGVNTEAFF.

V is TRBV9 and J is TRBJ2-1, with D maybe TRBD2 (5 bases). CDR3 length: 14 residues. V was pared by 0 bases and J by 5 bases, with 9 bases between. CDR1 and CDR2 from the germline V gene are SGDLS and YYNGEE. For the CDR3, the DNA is TGTGCCAGCAGCGTAGGGGGAGACAACAATGAGCAGTTCTTC. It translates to CASSVGGDNNEQFF. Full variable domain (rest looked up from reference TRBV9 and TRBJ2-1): DSGVTQTPKHLITATGQRVTLRCSPRSGDLSVYWYQQSLDQGLQFLIQYYNGEERAKGNILERFSAQQFPDLHSELNLSSLELGDSALYFCASSVGGDNNEQFFGPGTRLTVL.

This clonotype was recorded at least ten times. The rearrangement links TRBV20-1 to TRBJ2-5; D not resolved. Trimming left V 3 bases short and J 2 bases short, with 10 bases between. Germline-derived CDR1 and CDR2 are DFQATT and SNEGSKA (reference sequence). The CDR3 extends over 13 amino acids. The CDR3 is CSARGGVQETQYF. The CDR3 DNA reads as TGCAGTGCTAGGGGTGGGGTACAAGAGACCCAGTACTTC.